There are a few counts of the clone carrying this T cell receptor (beta chain). The V end was cut by 3 bases, the J end by 6 bases, with 5 bases between. Germline-derived CDR1 and CDR2 are SNHLY and FYNNEI. The CDR3 is 11 amino acids. These data are taken from a study of blood T cell repertoires in COVID-19. Here immunoSEQ multiplex PCR was the method, and the copy in TCRdb shows in-frame clones only, minus some. The table has around 360,000 clones, roughly 86% seen once. The V and J genes are TRBV2 and TRBJ1-2; D ambiguous. Sequencing was done on a sample of PBMCs or T cells enriched from blood (not recorded which). This sequence originates from a man between 35 and 55 years old in a cohort exposed to, infected with or recovered from COVID-19 (not recorded which). This chain's CDR3 is CASSDQDGYTF. CDR3 DNA sequence: TGTGCCAGCAGTGACCAGGATGGCTACACCTTC. Looking up the rest from reference TRBV2 and TRBJ1-2 gives the full variable domain: EPEVTQTPSHQVTQMGQEVILRCVPISNHLYFYWYRQILGQKVEFLVSFYNNEISEKSEIFDDQFSVERPDGSNFTLKIRSTKLEDSAMYFCASSDQDGYTFGSGTRLTVV.